Below, 25 T cell receptor beta chains from the same sample are listed, as sequenced in a study of human T cells and chemical hapten exposure. TCRdb re-called the RACE reads with MiXCR, one entry per CDR3 protein. Of 30,000 to 40,000 distinct CDR3 sequences listed, more than 8% were seen once; the top ten hold 20% to 30%. The time point denotes: patch test 3, about 24 weeks after DPC sensitization. Treatment specified: therapeutic diphenylcyclopropenone sensitization with weekly scalp DPC. Whole blood that had not been fractionated was the source of extracted total RNA. The sequencing here drew on whole blood, taken in connection with sensitization to the hapten diphenylcyclopropenone (DPC). The receptor set was obtained from a man over 45 with alopecia areata. Some clones in this sample may be carry-over from other donors' samples.

The chain carries TRBV29-1 and TRBJ2-1; the match to TRBD1 covers 8 bases. The junction had 9 bases not matched to a gene; V was cut back by 5 bases and J by 3 bases. Germline CDR1 reads SQVTM; CDR2 reads ANQGSEA. CDR3 length: 15 amino acids. CDR3 residues: CSVLGQGGNYNEQFF. DNA of the CDR3: TGCAGCGTTCTCGGACAGGGAGGAAACTACAATGAGCAGTTCTTC.

This clonotype showed up many times. The CDR3 nucleotides read TGTGCCACCAGTGAAGCCGGGACAACGAACACCGGGGAGCTGTTTTTT. It encodes CATSEAGTTNTGELFF. This chain connects TRBV24-1 to TRBJ2-2, with a possible D match to TRBD1 (6 bases). Germline V gives CDR1 KGHDR, CDR2 SFDVKD. This CDR3 is 16 amino acids long. Trimming removed 4 bases at V and 0 bases at J, with 11 bases between.

In its sample, this clonotype was seen many times. This chain joins TRBV29-1 and TRBJ1-1; 8 nucleotides agree with TRBD1. The CDR3 spans 11 residues. Germline loops: CDR1 SQVTM, CDR2 ANQGSEA. V shed 8 bases and J 7 bases; nucleotides not matched to a gene: 6. DNA of the CDR3: TGCAGCAGTGGACAGGGTGTTGAAGCTTTCTTT. It translates to CSSGQGVEAFF. Complete variable domain (other parts from reference TRBV29-1 and TRBJ1-1): SAVISQKPSRDICQRGTSLTIQCQVDSQVTMMFWYRQQPGQSLTLIATANQGSEATYESGFVIDKFPISRPNLTFSTLTVSNMSPEDSSIYLCSSGQGVEAFFGQGTRLTVV.

Only a few counts were recorded for this clonotype. The chain is built from TRBV5-1 and TRBJ2-2; a weak D match, TRBD1 (6 bases). From germline, CDR1 is SGHRS and CDR2 YFSETQ. This CDR3 is 14 amino acids long. V lost 0 bases and J lost 7, with 10 bases in between. As DNA, the CDR3 is TGCGCCAGCAGCTTGGACAGGGAAAACGGGGAGCTGTTTTTT. Its translation: CASSLDRENGELFF.

This clonotype was seen repeatedly, ten times or more. The gene calls are TRBV11-3 and TRBJ2-1, with D possibly matching TRBD2 (6 bases). V was cut by 6 bases and J by 1 base, with 13 bases left in between. CDR1 and CDR2 from the germline V gene are SGHNT and YENEEA. CDR3 length: 15 amino acids. Written as DNA, the CDR3 is TGTGCCAGCAGTGAGGGACTCCAGTCCTACAATGAGCAGTTCTTC. This encodes CASSEGLQSYNEQFF. The entire variable domain, with the rest obtained from reference TRBV11-3 and TRBJ2-1, is as follows: EAGVVQSPRYKIIEKKQPVAFWCNPISGHNTLYWYLQNLGQGPELLIRYENEEAVDDSQLPKDRFSAERLKGVDSTLKIQPAELGDSAVYLCASSEGLQSYNEQFFGPGTRLTVL.

This sequence joins TRBV5-4 and TRBJ2-1, with 11 bases identical to TRBD2. The CDR3 consists of 15 residues. The germline CDR1 and CDR2 sequences are SGHNT and YYREEE (reference sequence). The J segment lost 4 bases and the V segment lost 5 bases, leaving 5 bases of the junction unmatched. CDR3 nucleotide sequence: TGTGCCAGCAGTCAGGGGACTAGCGGTTACAATGAGCAGTTCTTC. Translated: CASSQGTSGYNEQFF.

This clonotype has at least ten counts. V is TRBV5-1 and J is TRBJ2-2, with D maybe TRBD2 (5 bases). The CDR3 loop spans 16 amino acids. The germline V gene has CDR1 SGHRS and CDR2 YFSETQ. V was cut by 0 bases and J by 4 bases, with 13 bases left in between. CDR3 sequence reads: CASSLETSRGTGELFF. The DNA for the CDR3 is TGCGCCAGCAGCTTGGAGACCAGCCGGGGCACCGGGGAGCTGTTTTTT.

This clonotype showed up many times. V usage is TRBV27 and J usage is TRBJ2-7; a weak D match, TRBD2 (6 bases). The CDR3 runs to 14 residues. Germline values: CDR1 MNHEY, CDR2 SMNVEV (reference sequence). Trimming stripped 5 bases from V and 1 base from J, with 12 bases between. CDR3 protein: CASSGGAGSYEQYF. In DNA form, the CDR3 reads TGTGCCAGCAGTGGAGGGGCGGGATCCTACGAGCAGTACTTC.

The sample holds a few counts of this clonotype. The rearrangement joins TRBV4-3 to TRBJ1-2; D uncertain. The CDR3 extends over 13 amino acids. Trimming took 0 bases from V and 8 from J, leaving 10 bases between them. Germline loops: CDR1 LGHNA, CDR2 YSLEER. CDR3 region: CASSQDHAGGYTF. The CDR3 DNA follows: TGCGCCAGCAGCCAAGATCACGCAGGCGGCTACACCTTC.

The count of this clonotype is one. The V and J genes are TRBV27 and TRBJ2-5, with D unclear. The V and J ends lost 4 bases and 3 bases respectively, with 6 bases between them. CDR1 MNHEY and CDR2 SMNVEV come from the germline V gene (reference sequence). This CDR3 contains 12 residues. This CDR3 is CASSSLKETQYF. DNA of the CDR3: TGTGCCAGCAGTTCCCTAAAAGAGACCCAGTACTTC.

The chain couples TRBV4-2 to TRBJ2-7; perhaps TRBD2 as D (6 bases). V was pared by 0 bases and J by 4 bases, with 19 bases between. Germline CDR1 and CDR2: LGHNA and YNFKEQ. This CDR3 region has 17 residues. The CDR3 here is CASSQEIGTFGRYEQYF. In nucleotides, the CDR3 is TGTGCCAGCAGCCAAGAAATAGGGACTTTCGGCCGATACGAGCAGTACTTC.

This clonotype was recorded a few times. V is TRBV5-5 and J is TRBJ1-2; D is undetermined. V was shortened by 0 bases and J by 0 bases, with 6 bases between the two germline ends. The V gene's germline CDR1 is SGHKS and CDR2 YYEKEE (reference sequence). The CDR3 loop spans 14 amino acids. CDR3 sequence reads: CASSLGGSNYGYTF. CDR3 DNA: TGTGCCAGCAGCTTGGGGGGATCTAACTATGGCTACACCTTC.

This clonotype was recorded many times. The chain uses TRBV28 and TRBJ2-1; D possibly matches TRBD1 or TRBD2 (7 bases each). The V gene's germline CDR1 is MDHEN and CDR2 SYDVKM. The V end was cut by 5 bases, the J end by 7 bases, with 9 bases between. CDR3 size: 12 residues. In DNA, the CDR3 is TGTGCCAGCAGTCAGGGGGGGAATGAGCAGTTCTTC. Translation: CASSQGGNEQFF.

This clonotype was detected many times. The CDR3 DNA sequence: TGTGCCAGCAGCCAAGGGACAGGAGGGGGTATTGATGAGCAGTTCTTC. It translates to CASSQGTGGGIDEQFF. The J gene is TRBJ2-1, the V gene TRBV3-1; tentatively, D is TRBD1 (7 bases). V was shortened by 1 base and J by 8 bases, with 18 bases between the two germline ends. This CDR3 contains 16 residues. Germline CDR1 reads LGHDT; CDR2 reads YNNKEL (reference sequence).

This CDR3 reads CSVGQGGYGYTF. The CDR3 DNA reads as TGCAGCGTCGGACAGGGAGGATATGGCTACACCTTC. The chain is built from TRBV29-1 and TRBJ1-2; 8 bases match TRBD1. This CDR3 spans 12 amino acids. Germline trimming cut 6 bases from V and 5 bases from J; bases unmatched to any gene: 5. The germline V gene encodes CDR1 SQVTM and CDR2 ANQGSEA.

This clonotype appeared many times. The gene calls are TRBV28 and TRBJ2-2; the D is unclear. Germline loops: CDR1 MDHEN, CDR2 SYDVKM. V was cut by 5 bases and J by 3 bases, with 7 bases left in between. The CDR3 has 13 residues. The CDR3 coding sequence is TGTGCCAGCAGTCCCGTAGACACCGGGGAGCTGTTTTTT. It codes for CASSPVDTGELFF.

This clonotype came up many times. The chain couples TRBV2 to TRBJ2-1; D not resolved. The germline V gene encodes CDR1 SNHLY and CDR2 FYNNEI. The CDR3 contains 14 residues. Deletions cut 4 bases from V and 6 bases from J, with 13 bases between. Written as DNA, the CDR3 is TGTGCCAGCAGTGTACATCAGGAAGTCAATGAGCAGTTCTTC. Translation gives CASSVHQEVNEQFF.

This clonotype was seen ten or more times. The genes are TRBV20-1 and TRBJ2-4; possible D gene TRBD1, 5 bases. This CDR3 contains 14 residues. Trimming stripped 4 bases from V and 3 bases from J, with 13 bases between. The germline V gene has CDR1 DFQATT and CDR2 SNEGSKA (reference sequence). CDR3 in DNA: TGCAGTGCTAACACTCTAAGGGGCAAAAACATTCAGTACTTC. Its protein is CSANTLRGKNIQYF.

The CDR3 sequence is CASSSTRAEQYF. CDR3 sequence (DNA): TGTGCCAGCAGCTCGACTCGGGCCGAGCAGTACTTC. This rearrangement joins TRBV7-9 to TRBJ2-7; D is undetermined. Germline V gene data show CDR1 as SEHNR and CDR2 as FQNEAQ (reference sequence). The CDR3 covers 12 residues. The V and J ends lost 4 bases and 6 bases respectively, with 10 bases between them. The full variable domain, its missing parts supplied by reference TRBV7-9 and TRBJ2-7, is DTGVSQNPRHKITKRGQNVTFRCDPISEHNRLYWYRQTLGQGPEFLTYFQNEAQLEKSRLLSDRFSAERPKGSFSTLEIQRTEQGDSAMYLCASSSTRAEQYFGPGTRLTVT.

There are many counts of this clonotype. This rearrangement joins TRBV11-3 to TRBJ2-3; D remains unclear. CDR1 and CDR2 (germline): SGHNT, YENEEA. V dropped 0 bases and J dropped 3 bases, with 13 bases sitting between them. CDR3 length: 16 residues. The CDR3 is CASSLEGRPGTDTQYF. The CDR3 DNA reads TGTGCCAGCAGCTTAGAAGGCAGACCTGGTACAGATACGCAGTATTTT.

The V call is TRBV28, the J call TRBJ2-7; no firm D call. Per the germline V gene, CDR1 is MDHEN and CDR2 is SYDVKM. The CDR3 has 11 residues. V dropped 2 bases and J dropped 2 bases, with 1 base sitting between them. CDR3: CASSLTYEQYF. CDR3 DNA: TGTGCCAGCAGTTTAACCTACGAGCAGTACTTC.

This clonotype appeared many times. The J gene is TRBJ2-1, the V gene TRBV28; D is perhaps TRBD1 (6 bases). Germline V gene lookup returns CDR1 MDHEN and CDR2 SYDVKM. The V end was cut by 4 bases, the J end by 6 bases, with 13 bases between. The CDR3 has 14 residues. The CDR3 sequence: CASSSLSGVNEQFF. As DNA, the CDR3 is TGTGCCAGCAGTTCCTTGTCAGGGGTCAATGAGCAGTTCTTC.

V is TRBV29-1 and J is TRBJ2-7; weak D call: TRBD1 (6 bases). The length of the CDR3 is 13 residues. V lost 6 bases and J lost 0, with 12 bases in between. Germline values: CDR1 SQVTM, CDR2 ANQGSEA. In nucleotides, the CDR3 is TGCAGCGTAACCGACAGGAGCTCCTACGAGCAGTACTTC. Protein: CSVTDRSSYEQYF.

Ten or more counts support this clonotype. The V call is TRBV5-1, the J call TRBJ2-7, with D possibly matching TRBD1 (6 bases). Germline V lookup: CDR1 SGHRS, CDR2 YFSETQ. CDR3 size: 13 residues. Trimming took off 1 base at V and 4 bases at J, with 9 bases between the two ends. CDR3 DNA sequence: TGCGCCAGCAGCTTGCAGGGGCAATACGAGCAGTACTTC. Amino acid sequence: CASSLQGQYEQYF.

This clonotype has ten or more counts. The chain employs TRBV20-1 and TRBJ2-5; the match to TRBD2 covers 8 bases. CDR3 length: 13 residues. Looked up from germline, CDR1 is DFQATT and CDR2 is SNEGSKA (reference sequence). Losses at the gene ends were 3 bases for V and 5 bases for J; bases not matched to a gene: 5. CDR3 protein: CSASGRAMETQYF. The CDR3 nucleotides read TGCAGTGCTAGCGGGAGGGCCATGGAGACCCAGTACTTC.